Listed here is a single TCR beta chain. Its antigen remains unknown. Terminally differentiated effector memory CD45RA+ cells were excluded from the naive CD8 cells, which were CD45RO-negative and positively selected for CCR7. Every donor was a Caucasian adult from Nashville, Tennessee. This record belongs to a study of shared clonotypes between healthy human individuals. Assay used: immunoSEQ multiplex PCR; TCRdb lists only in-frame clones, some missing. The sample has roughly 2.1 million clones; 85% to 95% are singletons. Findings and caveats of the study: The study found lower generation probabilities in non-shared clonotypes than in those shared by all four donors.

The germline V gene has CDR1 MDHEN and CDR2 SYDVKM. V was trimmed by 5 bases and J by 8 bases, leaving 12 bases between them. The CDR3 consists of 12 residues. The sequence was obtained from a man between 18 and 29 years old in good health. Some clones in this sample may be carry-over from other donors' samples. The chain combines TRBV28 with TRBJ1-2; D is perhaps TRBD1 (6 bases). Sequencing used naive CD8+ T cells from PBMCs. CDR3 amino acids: CASSGQSRGYTF. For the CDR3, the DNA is TGTGCCAGCAGTGGACAGAGTAGGGGCTACACCTTC.